One TCR beta chain is described in this entry. Assay: immunoSEQ multiplex PCR; the TCRdb copy retains only in-frame clones and omits some. Here the sample spans tens of thousands of clones, 83% being singletons. CDR3 length: 13 amino acids. Germline lookup yields CDR1 LGHNT and CDR2 FRNRAP. V shed 7 bases and J 5 bases; nucleotides not matched to a gene: 4. This entry is derived from a study of glioma-infiltrating T cells after dendritic cell vaccination. The time point here: after dendritic cell vaccination, including at tumor progression/relapse. None of the glioblastoma patients had an isocitrate dehydrogenase mutation.

The chain couples TRBV12-5 to TRBJ2-1, with TRBD2 matching over 8 bases. Sequencing used blood, obtained after dendritic cell vaccination. The receptor comes from a human donor with glioblastoma. The CDR3 loop is CASAGGANNEQFF. The CDR3 DNA follows: TGTGCTAGTGCCGGGGGGGCCAACAATGAGCAGTTCTTC.